In this sample, the clone carrying this T cell receptor beta chain turned up a few times. Its matching antigen is unknown. The data were taken from a study of T cell repertoires in cytomegalovirus infection. About the study: Public TCR beta signature analysis indicated the presence of both CMV infection and matching HLA type. Overall study results and limits: The study found HLA-C-restricted CMV-specific TCR beta clonotypes dominating the ex vivo response. CMV carriers having the relevant HLA were flagged by cumulative public TCR beta family frequency.

The germline CDR1 and CDR2 sequences are SGHDT and YYEEEE. J gave up 1 base and V 4 bases, and 2 bases lay outside the gene matches. This CDR3 is 14 amino acids long. TCRdb fed the reads into MiXCR, producing one record per CDR3 protein. Of around 210,000 distinct CDR3 sequences detected, about 5.9% appear once; the ten largest clones hold more than 5.5%. Source material: PBMCs. The TCR was taken from a human donor in good health (CMV status not recorded). Some clones in this sample may be carry-over from other donors' samples. The chain uses TRBV5-6 and TRBJ1-1; 9 nucleotides agree with TRBD1. DNA of the CDR3: TGTGCCAGCAGCGGACAGGGGTGGAACACTGAAGCTTTCTTT. Amino acids: CASSGQGWNTEAFF. Looking up the rest from reference TRBV5-6 and TRBJ1-1 gives the full variable domain: DAGVTQSPTHLIKTRGQQVTLRCSPKSGHDTVSWYQQALGQGPQFIFQYYEEEERQRGNFPDRFSGHQFPNYSSELNVNALLLGDSALYLCASSGQGWNTEAFFGQGTRLTVV.